Detailed here is one T cell receptor beta chain. This CDR3 comprises 13 residues. The V end was cut by 0 bases, the J end by 4 bases, with 7 bases between. CDR1 is SGHTA, CDR2 FQGNSA, per germline. The data derive from a study of CD8 T cells in Susac syndrome. RNA in amounts of about 0.45 to 1 ug was reverse transcribed with random hexamers. The amplification used immunoSEQ multiplex PCR on TCR beta CDR3; it spanned 54 Vbeta and 13 Jbeta. TCRdb reprocessed the immunoSEQ multiplex PCR reads with MiXCR, giving one entry per CDR3 protein. The table has approximately 130,000 distinct CDR3 sequences, roughly 92% seen once; the top ten hold 0.095% to 0.1%.

The sample was CD4+ T cells from PBMCs. The chain links TRBV7-2 to TRBJ2-7; the D is unclear. This receptor was obtained from a human donor in good health. Here the CDR3 reads CASSLAVEYEQYF. CDR3 nucleotide sequence: TGTGCCAGCAGCTTAGCAGTAGAGTACGAGCAGTACTTC.